These 32 T cell receptor beta chains were all obtained from the same sample, sequenced in a study of T cell repertoires in cytomegalovirus infection. Each CDR3 protein is one row after TCRdb ran MiXCR on the reads. The sample contains some 680,000 distinct CDR3 sequences, roughly 36% of which appear only once. Sequencing input: PBMCs. These receptors were obtained from a human donor in good health (CMV status not recorded). Some clones in this sample may be carry-over from other donors' samples.

The genes are TRBV4-1 and TRBJ2-7, with D possibly matching TRBD1 (6 bases). The CDR3 runs 15 residues. Germline CDR1 and CDR2: MGHRA and YSYEKL. The V and J ends lost 2 bases and 6 bases respectively, with 17 bases between them. The CDR3 DNA reads TGCGCCAGCAGCCAATCCCCCAACCGCAGGGGCGAGCAGTACTTC. Translation gives CASSQSPNRRGEQYF.

The rearrangement uses TRBV5-1 and TRBJ1-1; unclear D gene. The CDR3 has 14 residues. CDR1 and CDR2 from the germline V gene are SGHRS and YFSETQ. Between the trimmed V and J ends, which lost 6 bases and 3 bases, there was a span of 15 bases. DNA for the CDR3: TGCGCCAGCAAGGGTAATGTCCGGGACACTGAAGCTTTCTTT. Translation gives CASKGNVRDTEAFF.

The chain couples TRBV7-3 to TRBJ1-1; possible D gene TRBD1, 6 bases. CDR3 size: 13 residues. The germline V and J ends were trimmed by 8 bases and 3 bases, with 13 bases remaining between them. CDR1 is SGHTA, CDR2 FQGTGA, per germline. DNA of the CDR3: TGTGCCAGCCGGTCAGGGGTGTACACTGAAGCTTTCTTT. Amino acid sequence: CASRSGVYTEAFF.

This clonotype was found many times. The V gene is TRBV7-6, the J gene TRBJ2-3, with TRBD2 matching 13 bases. V shed 4 bases and J 3 bases; nucleotides not matched to a gene: 4. CDR1 is SGHVS, CDR2 FNYEAQ, per germline. This CDR3 is built from 16 residues. The CDR3 nucleotides read TGTGCCAGCAGCTCGGGACTAGCGGGGTGGACAGATACGCAGTATTTT. This gives the protein CASSSGLAGWTDTQYF.

The chain joins TRBV19 to TRBJ1-5; D not resolved. The CDR3 loop spans 12 amino acids. V dropped 3 bases and J dropped 4 bases, with 4 bases sitting between them. CDR1 LNHDA and CDR2 SQIVND come from the germline V gene (reference sequence). The CDR3 region has the DNA TGTGCCAGTAGTATGAGGAATCAGCCCCAGCATTTT. This codes for CASSMRNQPQHF.

This clonotype was counted ten times or more. CDR3 coding DNA: TGTGCCAGCAGGGAGGAGAGGTACACTGAAGCTTTCTTT. Protein sequence: CASREERYTEAFF. This rearrangement joins TRBV6-1 to TRBJ1-1; the D is unclear. The CDR3 is made up of 13 amino acids. Per germline, CDR1 MNHNS and CDR2 SASEGT. V was shortened by 6 bases and J by 3 bases, with 11 bases between the two germline ends.

The genes are TRBV27 and TRBJ2-5; no reliable D call. V lost 0 bases, J lost 5 bases, and 19 bases lay in between. This CDR3 is built from 17 residues. Per germline, CDR1 MNHEY and CDR2 SMNVEV (reference sequence). In nucleotides, the CDR3 is TGTGCCAGCAGTTTATCTAAGGGCCCCTCCAACTGGGAGACCCAGTACTTC. This sequence encodes CASSLSKGPSNWETQYF.

This clonotype was seen repeatedly, ten times or more. The chain combines TRBV7-2 with TRBJ2-7, with a tentative D call TRBD2 (6 bases). CDR1 is SGHTA and CDR2 is FQGNSA in the germline V gene. With 2 bases removed from V and 5 bases from J, the gap between germline ends came to 25 bases. The CDR3 contains 18 residues. CDR3 bases: TGTGCCAGCAGCTTATCCCCAGGGCGGGGAGGTTGGGGAAACGAGCAGTACTTC. Residues: CASSLSPGRGGWGNEQYF.

The V gene is TRBV9, the J gene TRBJ2-6; 7 bases fit TRBD1. CDR1 and CDR2 (germline): SGDLS, YYNGEE. The CDR3 consists of 17 residues. Losses at the gene ends were 4 bases for V and 12 bases for J; bases not matched to a gene: 19. The CDR3 reads CASSPETGISGAPVLTF. CDR3 in DNA: TGTGCCAGCAGCCCAGAGACAGGGATAAGTGGGGCCCCCGTCCTGACTTTC.

The table lists this clonotype with a few counts. The rearrangement links TRBV9 to TRBJ2-1; 14 positions match TRBD2. Trimming removed 4 bases from V and 0 bases from J; junction bases left unmatched: 6. Per the germline V gene, CDR1 is SGDLS and CDR2 is YYNGEE. There are 18 residues in the CDR3. CDR3 sequence: CASSRGLAGASSYNEQFF. The DNA for the CDR3 is TGTGCCAGCAGCCGGGGACTAGCGGGGGCGAGCTCCTACAATGAGCAGTTCTTC. Drawing the rest from reference TRBV9 and TRBJ2-1, the complete variable domain is DSGVTQTPKHLITATGQRVTLRCSPRSGDLSVYWYQQSLDQGLQFLIQYYNGEERAKGNILERFSAQQFPDLHSELNLSSLELGDSALYFCASSRGLAGASSYNEQFFGPGTRLTVL.

The chain uses TRBV19 and TRBJ2-1; 7 bases match TRBD1. This CDR3 has 14 residues. The junction had 9 bases not matched to a gene; V was cut back by 5 bases and J by 8 bases. Germline V gene sequence: CDR1 LNHDA, CDR2 SQIVND (reference sequence). The CDR3 sequence: CASSFSEGGYEQFF. The CDR3 nucleotides read TGTGCCAGTAGTTTTTCGGAAGGGGGCTATGAGCAGTTCTTC.

The chain has TRBV7-9 and TRBJ2-7; 9 nucleotides align to TRBD1. CDR1 is SEHNR and CDR2 is FQNEAQ in the germline V gene (reference sequence). Losses at the gene ends were 1 base for V and 12 bases for J; bases not matched to a gene: 31. CDR3 size: 21 residues. The chain's CDR3 is CASSLVELRGPRTGWTGELYF. CDR3 in DNA: TGTGCCAGCAGCTTAGTCGAGCTTAGAGGCCCCCGGACCGGTTGGACAGGGGAGTTGTACTTC.

This clonotype has at least ten counts. The chain uses TRBV7-2 and TRBJ1-2; tentative D call: TRBD1 (5 bases). Per the germline V gene, CDR1 is SGHTA and CDR2 is FQGNSA. V gave up 4 bases and J gave up 0 bases, with 12 bases separating them. The CDR3 has 15 amino acids. The CDR3: CASSSNPGANYGYTF. The DNA of the CDR3 is TGTGCCAGCAGCTCTAATCCGGGGGCTAACTATGGCTACACCTTC.

The rearrangement joins TRBV7-9 to TRBJ2-1, with D unresolved. Germline V lookup: CDR1 SEHNR, CDR2 FQNEAQ (reference sequence). This CDR3 is 17 amino acids long. The ends were cut back, 0 bases at V and 0 bases at J, with 12 bases in the middle. In DNA form, the CDR3 reads TGTGCCAGCAGCTTAGCGGGCCGGGTAAGCTCCTACAATGAGCAGTTCTTC. Its protein product is CASSLAGRVSSYNEQFF.

CDR3 DNA sequence: TGCAGTGCTCCCCCGGGCGGGGGGCTAGCTAACTATGGCTACACCTTC. Translating gives CSAPPGGGLANYGYTF. V and J are TRBV20-1 and TRBJ1-2; tentatively, D is TRBD1 (6 bases). CDR1 is DFQATT and CDR2 is SNEGSKA in the germline V gene (reference sequence). Deletions cut 5 bases from V and 0 bases from J, with 19 bases between. This CDR3 contains 16 residues.

This clonotype was seen repeatedly, ten times or more. This chain connects TRBV7-2 to TRBJ2-2; D may be TRBD1 (7 bases). Germline V gives CDR1 SGHTA, CDR2 FQGNSA. The CDR3 has 15 amino acids. Between the trimmed V and J ends, which lost 7 bases and 4 bases, there was a span of 16 bases. The DNA of the CDR3 is TGTGCCAGCACCCTCCAGGGGGGAGGCACCGGGGAGCTGTTTTTT. As protein: CASTLQGGGTGELFF. The complete variable domain, with remaining parts taken from reference TRBV7-2 and TRBJ2-2, reads GAGVSQSPSNKVTEKGKDVELRCDPISGHTALYWYRQSLGQGLEFLIYFQGNSAPDKSGLPSDRFSAERTGGSVSTLTIQRTQQEDSAVYLCASTLQGGGTGELFFGEGSRLTVL.

This clonotype has more than one count but fewer than ten. The chain combines TRBV6-5 with TRBJ2-2, with TRBD1 matching 7 bases. Germline V gives CDR1 MNHEY, CDR2 SVGAGI. The CDR3 consists of 18 residues. With 2 bases clipped from V and 0 bases from J, the junction kept 9 bases outside the gene matches. CDR3 residues: CASSYRPLTGTNTGELFF. DNA for the CDR3: TGTGCCAGCAGTTACCGCCCCCTGACAGGGACGAACACCGGGGAGCTGTTTTTT.

This clonotype was counted between two and nine times. The V call is TRBV20-1, the J call TRBJ2-1; maybe TRBD2 (6 bases). The ends were cut back, 3 bases at V and 7 bases at J, with 16 bases in the middle. Germline V lookup: CDR1 DFQATT, CDR2 SNEGSKA (reference sequence). The CDR3 consists of 14 residues. The DNA for the CDR3 is TGCAGTGCTAGTCCGCGGGACTCGATTAATGAGCAGTTCTTC. This encodes CSASPRDSINEQFF.

The chain recombines TRBV7-6 with TRBJ2-5, with 8 bases that match TRBD1. CDR3 length equals 16 residues. V lost 5 bases and J lost 4; bases outside the gene matches: 12. Germline CDR1 SGHVS, CDR2 FNYEAQ. The CDR3 reads CASSRDRKGVGETQYF. The DNA for the CDR3 is TGTGCCAGCAGCCGGGACAGGAAGGGGGTGGGAGAGACCCAGTACTTC.

CDR3 DNA: TGTGCCAGCAGTGATAACCCGGGAGTAACTGAAGCTTTCTTT. This codes for CASSDNPGVTEAFF. This chain links TRBV6-1 with TRBJ1-1; no firm D call. Trimming shortened V by 3 bases and J by 5 bases, and 13 bases separated the two germline ends. The V gene's germline CDR1 is MNHNS and CDR2 SASEGT. CDR3 length: 14 amino acids.

This clonotype has more than one count but fewer than ten. The rearrangement links TRBV5-1 to TRBJ2-3; TRBD2 is a possible D gene (5 bases). CDR3 size: 14 residues. V lost 5 bases and J lost 2, with 12 bases in between. Germline V lookup: CDR1 SGHRS, CDR2 YFSETQ. CDR3 sequence reads: CASSRVRDTDTQYF. CDR3 bases: TGCGCCAGCAGTAGAGTCCGGGACACAGATACGCAGTATTTT.

The V gene is TRBV30, the J gene TRBJ2-7; maybe TRBD1 (7 bases). Germline V gene lookup returns CDR1 GTSNPN and CDR2 SVGIG (reference sequence). Trimming stripped 8 bases from V and 2 bases from J, with 13 bases between. The CDR3 is 12 residues long. CDR3 loop: CAGQGGTYEQYF. The CDR3 bases are TGTGCCGGGCAGGGGGGCACCTACGAGCAGTACTTC.

Many counts were recorded for this clonotype. V is TRBV7-8 and J is TRBJ2-5; the D gene is possibly TRBD1 (5 bases). CDR1 and CDR2 from the germline V gene are SGHVS and FQNEAQ. The CDR3 consists of 15 residues. The germline V and J ends were trimmed by 4 bases and 2 bases, with 14 bases remaining between them. The CDR3 sequence: CASSSTGQGQETQYF. CDR3 DNA: TGTGCCAGCAGCTCAACGGGCCAGGGACAAGAGACCCAGTACTTC.

About this clonotype: This CDR3 is missing its conserved last phenylalanine or tryptophan, likely due to a read error. The chain joins TRBV15 to TRBJ2-1; 7 bases are a match to TRBD1. CDR3 size: 15 residues. Trimming took 0 bases from V and 3 from J; bases not matched to a gene: 2. Germline V CDR1 and CDR2: LNHNV, YYDKDF (reference sequence). The CDR3 here is CATSRERGHYNEQFL. Written as DNA, the CDR3 is TGTGCCACCAGCAGAGAAAGGGGGCACTACAATGAGCAGTTCTTA.

The J gene is TRBJ1-4, the V gene TRBV28; TRBD1 is a possible D gene (6 bases). Germline V CDR1 and CDR2: MDHEN, SYDVKM. The CDR3 has 15 residues. V was pared by 1 base and J by 3 bases, with 9 bases between. The CDR3: CASSLSPGANEKLFF. CDR3 DNA sequence: TGTGCCAGCAGTTTATCGCCAGGGGCTAATGAAAAACTGTTTTTT.

This chain links TRBV6-6 with TRBJ1-1; a weak D match, TRBD1 (6 bases). Looked up from germline, CDR1 is MNHNY and CDR2 is SVGAGI (reference sequence). The CDR3 consists of 13 residues. V was pared by 7 bases and J by 5 bases, with 14 bases between. CDR3 coding DNA: TGTGCCAGCAATCGGCAGGGGCGGACTGAAGCTTTCTTT. It is translated as CASNRQGRTEAFF.

The V call is TRBV10-3, the J call TRBJ2-3; TRBD2 matches at 8 bases. V lost 5 bases and J lost 3; bases outside the gene matches: 13. The CDR3 loop spans 17 amino acids. The V gene's germline CDR1 is ENHRY and CDR2 SYGVKD. This chain's CDR3 is CAISMALRGGITDTQYF. Written as DNA, the CDR3 is TGTGCCATCAGTATGGCCCTTCGCGGGGGGATTACAGATACGCAGTATTTT.

The V and J genes are TRBV12-3 or TRBV12-4 and TRBJ2-7, with D maybe TRBD2 (6 bases). The CDR3 consists of 14 residues. Trimming left V 0 bases short and J 4 bases short, with 10 bases between. The DNA of the CDR3 is TGTGCCAGCAGTTTAGCGGGAGGCTGGTACGAGCAGTACTTC. It translates to CASSLAGGWYEQYF.

The chain employs TRBV27 and TRBJ2-6, with 10 bases fitting TRBD2. The length of the CDR3 is 22 residues. V shed 2 bases and J 0 bases; nucleotides not matched to a gene: 16. CDR1 MNHEY and CDR2 SMNVEV come from the germline V gene (reference sequence). The DNA of the CDR3 is TGTGCCAGCAGTTTAAGCGGGAGGGTCGCCGGCACAGCCCGCTCTGGGGCCAACGTCCTGACTTTC. It codes for CASSLSGRVAGTARSGANVLTF.

This chain's CDR3 is CASSPITTDTQYF. The CDR3 bases are TGTGCCAGCAGTCCCATCACCACAGATACGCAGTATTTT. The chain combines TRBV6-2 or TRBV6-3 with TRBJ2-3; no clear D gene. V lost 5 bases and J 2 bases, leaving 8 bases between the germline ends. Germline V gives CDR1 MNHEY, CDR2 SVGEGT. The CDR3 has 13 residues.

About this clonotype: A read error may be the cause here, since a much bigger clone is one base away. The rearrangement uses TRBV4-1 and TRBJ1-5; D is undetermined. CDR3 length equals 13 residues. Germline lookup yields CDR1 MGHRA and CDR2 YSYEKL. Here the CDR3 reads CVSSQDEAQPQHF. CDR3 sequence (DNA): TGCGTCAGCAGCCAAGATGAGGCTCAGCCCCAGCATTTT.

The V and J genes are TRBV28 and TRBJ1-6; maybe TRBD1 (5 bases). V was pared by 5 bases and J by 8 bases, with 19 bases between. CDR1 and CDR2 from the germline V gene are MDHEN and SYDVKM. The CDR3 totals 16 residues. CDR3 sequence: CASSPGGTMVDSPLHF. The CDR3 DNA reads TGTGCCAGCAGTCCGGGGGGGACGATGGTCGATTCACCCCTCCACTTT.